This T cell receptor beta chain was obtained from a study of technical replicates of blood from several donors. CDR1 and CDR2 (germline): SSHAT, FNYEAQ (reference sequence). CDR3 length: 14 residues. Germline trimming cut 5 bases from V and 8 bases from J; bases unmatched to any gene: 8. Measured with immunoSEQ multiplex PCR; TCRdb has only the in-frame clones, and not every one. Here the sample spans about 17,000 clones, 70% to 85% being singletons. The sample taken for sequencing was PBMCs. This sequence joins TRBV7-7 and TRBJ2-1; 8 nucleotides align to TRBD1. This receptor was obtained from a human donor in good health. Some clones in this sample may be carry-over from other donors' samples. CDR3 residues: CASSRGTGRDEQFF. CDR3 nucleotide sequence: TGTGCCAGCAGCCGAGGGACAGGAAGGGATGAGCAGTTCTTC.